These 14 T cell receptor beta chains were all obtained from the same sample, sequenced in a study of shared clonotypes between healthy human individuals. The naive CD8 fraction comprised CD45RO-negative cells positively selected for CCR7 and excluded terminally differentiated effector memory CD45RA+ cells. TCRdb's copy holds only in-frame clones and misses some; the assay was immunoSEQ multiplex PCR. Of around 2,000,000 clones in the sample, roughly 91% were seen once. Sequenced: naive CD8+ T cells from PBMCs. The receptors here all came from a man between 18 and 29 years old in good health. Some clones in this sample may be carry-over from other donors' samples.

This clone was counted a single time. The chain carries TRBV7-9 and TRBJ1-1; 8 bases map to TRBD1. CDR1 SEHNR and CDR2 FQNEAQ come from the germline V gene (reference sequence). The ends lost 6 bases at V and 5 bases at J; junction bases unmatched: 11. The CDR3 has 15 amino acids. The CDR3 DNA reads TGTGCCAGCAGAGTACGTCAGGGGGCTCGTACTGAAGCTTTCTTT. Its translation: CASRVRQGARTEAFF. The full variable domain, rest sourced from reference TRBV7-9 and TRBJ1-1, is DTGVSQNPRHKITKRGQNVTFRCDPISEHNRLYWYRQTLGQGPEFLTYFQNEAQLEKSRLLSDRFSAERPKGSFSTLEIQRTEQGDSAMYLCASRVRQGARTEAFFGQGTRLTVV.

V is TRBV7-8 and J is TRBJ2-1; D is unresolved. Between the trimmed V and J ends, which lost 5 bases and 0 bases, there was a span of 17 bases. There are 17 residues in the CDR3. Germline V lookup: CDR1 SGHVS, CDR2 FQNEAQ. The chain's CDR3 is CASSPWVIASSYNEQFF. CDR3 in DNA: TGTGCCAGCAGCCCTTGGGTGATCGCCAGCTCCTACAATGAGCAGTTCTTC.

DNA of the CDR3: TGTGCCAGCAGAGAGAGATCTAACTATGGCTACACCTTC. It yields the protein CASRERSNYGYTF. The rearrangement uses TRBV25-1 and TRBJ1-2; D gene ambiguous. Germline-derived CDR1 and CDR2 are MGHDK and SYGVNS. The CDR3 loop spans 13 amino acids. The ends were cut back, 6 bases at V and 0 bases at J, with 8 bases in the middle.

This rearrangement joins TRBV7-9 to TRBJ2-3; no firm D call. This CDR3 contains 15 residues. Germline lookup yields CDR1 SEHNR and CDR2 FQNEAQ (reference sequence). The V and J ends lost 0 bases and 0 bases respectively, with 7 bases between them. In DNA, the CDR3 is TGTGCCAGCAGCTTAGCGCCCGTGAGCACAGATACGCAGTATTTT. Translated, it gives CASSLAPVSTDTQYF.

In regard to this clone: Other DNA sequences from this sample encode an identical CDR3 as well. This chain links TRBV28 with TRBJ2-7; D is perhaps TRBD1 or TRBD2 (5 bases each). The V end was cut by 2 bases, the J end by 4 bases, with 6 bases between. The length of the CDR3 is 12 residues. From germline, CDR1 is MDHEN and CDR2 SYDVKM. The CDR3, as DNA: TGTGCCAGCAGTTTAGAGGGGTACGAGCAGTACTTC. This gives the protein CASSLEGYEQYF. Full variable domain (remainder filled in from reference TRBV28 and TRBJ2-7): DVKVTQSSRYLVKRTGEKVFLECVQDMDHENMFWYRQDPGLGLRLIYFSYDVKMKEKGDIPEGYSVSREKKERFSLILESASTNQTSMYLCASSLEGYEQYFGPGTRLTVT.

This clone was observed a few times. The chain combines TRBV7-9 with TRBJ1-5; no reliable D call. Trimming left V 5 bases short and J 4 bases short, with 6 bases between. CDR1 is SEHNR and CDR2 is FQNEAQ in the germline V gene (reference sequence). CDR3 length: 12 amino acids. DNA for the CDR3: TGTGCCAGCAGCATGACGAATCAGCCCCAGCATTTT. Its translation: CASSMTNQPQHF. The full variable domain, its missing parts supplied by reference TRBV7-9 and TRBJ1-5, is DTGVSQNPRHKITKRGQNVTFRCDPISEHNRLYWYRQTLGQGPEFLTYFQNEAQLEKSRLLSDRFSAERPKGSFSTLEIQRTEQGDSAMYLCASSMTNQPQHFGDGTRLSIL.

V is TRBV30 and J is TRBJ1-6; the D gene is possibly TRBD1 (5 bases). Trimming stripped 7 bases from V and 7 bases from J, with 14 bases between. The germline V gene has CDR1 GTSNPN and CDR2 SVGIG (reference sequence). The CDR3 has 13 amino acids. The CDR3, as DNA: TGTGCCTCCCTTGGGGGGTACAATTCACCCCTCCACTTT. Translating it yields CASLGGYNSPLHF.

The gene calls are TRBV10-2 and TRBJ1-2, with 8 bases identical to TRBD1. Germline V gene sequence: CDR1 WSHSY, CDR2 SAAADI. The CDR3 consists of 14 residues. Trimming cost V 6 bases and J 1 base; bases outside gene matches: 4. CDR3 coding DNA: TGCGCCAGCAGCACGGACAGGGATAACTATGGCTACACCTTC. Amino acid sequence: CASSTDRDNYGYTF.

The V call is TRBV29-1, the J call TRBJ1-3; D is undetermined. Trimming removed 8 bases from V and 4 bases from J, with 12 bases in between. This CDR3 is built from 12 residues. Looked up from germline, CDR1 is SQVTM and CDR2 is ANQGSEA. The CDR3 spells CSPGGSGNTIYF. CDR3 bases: TGCAGCCCTGGCGGGTCCGGAAACACCATATATTTT.

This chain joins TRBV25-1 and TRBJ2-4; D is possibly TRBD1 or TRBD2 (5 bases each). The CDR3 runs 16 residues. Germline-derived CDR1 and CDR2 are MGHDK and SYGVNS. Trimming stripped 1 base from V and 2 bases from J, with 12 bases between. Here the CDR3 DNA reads TGTGCCAGCAGTGAATGGGGCGAGGGCACCAAAAACATTCAGTACTTC. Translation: CASSEWGEGTKNIQYF.

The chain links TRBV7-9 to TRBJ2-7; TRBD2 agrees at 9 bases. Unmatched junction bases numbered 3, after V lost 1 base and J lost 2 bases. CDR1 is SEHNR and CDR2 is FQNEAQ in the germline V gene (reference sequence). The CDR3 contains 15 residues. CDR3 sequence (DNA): TGTGCCAGCAGCTTAGTGGCTAGCGGGGCCTACGAGCAGTACTTC. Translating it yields CASSLVASGAYEQYF. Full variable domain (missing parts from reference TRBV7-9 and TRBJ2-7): DTGVSQNPRHKITKRGQNVTFRCDPISEHNRLYWYRQTLGQGPEFLTYFQNEAQLEKSRLLSDRFSAERPKGSFSTLEIQRTEQGDSAMYLCASSLVASGAYEQYFGPGTRLTVT.

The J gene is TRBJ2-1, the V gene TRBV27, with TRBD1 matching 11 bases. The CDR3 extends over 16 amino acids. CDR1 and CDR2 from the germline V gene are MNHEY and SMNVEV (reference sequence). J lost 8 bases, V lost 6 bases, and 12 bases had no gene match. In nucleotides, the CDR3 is TGTGCCAGCAGACCCGGACAGGGGGCTACTAGCGATGAGCAGTTCTTC. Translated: CASRPGQGATSDEQFF.

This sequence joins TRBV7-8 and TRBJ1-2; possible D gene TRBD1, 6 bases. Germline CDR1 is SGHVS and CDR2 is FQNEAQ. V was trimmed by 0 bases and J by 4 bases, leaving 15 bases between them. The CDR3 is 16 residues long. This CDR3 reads CASSLAWGARIYGYTF. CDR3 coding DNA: TGTGCCAGCAGCTTAGCGTGGGGGGCCCGGATCTATGGCTACACCTTC.

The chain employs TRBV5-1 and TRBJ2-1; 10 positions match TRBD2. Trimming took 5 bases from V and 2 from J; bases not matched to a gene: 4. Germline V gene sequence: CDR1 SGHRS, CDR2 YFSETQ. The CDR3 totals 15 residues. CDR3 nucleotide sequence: TGCGCCAGCAGGATCCTAGCGGGAGCCTACAATGAGCAGTTCTTC. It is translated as CASRILAGAYNEQFF.